This TCR beta chain came from a study of cytomegalovirus exposure and HLA in healthy donors. Notes on this clone: Its antigen is unidentified.

The PCR made use of 60 Vbeta and 13 Jbeta primers. The repertoire was sequenced with immunoSEQ multiplex PCR; TCRdb's copy has only in-frame clones and lacks some. This table has about 160,000 clones, over 60% appearing once. J gave up 3 bases and V 6 bases, and 9 bases lay outside the gene matches. This CDR3 region has 17 residues. The germline V gene has CDR1 SGHDT and CDR2 YYEEEE. Findings and caveats of the study: In vitro experiments confirmed that three CMV-associated chains were specific for CMV antigens. Previous analysis showed most TCR beta V segments were productive about 87% or about 30% of the time. TCR sequences were mostly rare, though some public TCRs occurred in many donors. In a later analysis, common viral pathogens appeared linked to several of the most significant clusters.

The clonotype comes from a woman in her thirties in good health and CMV-seronegative. The chain recombines TRBV5-6 with TRBJ2-6, with 10 bases fitting TRBD1. Sequenced sample: PBMCs. The CDR3 region has the DNA TGTGCCAGCAACACCCAGACAGGGGGCTTTGGGGCCAACGTCCTGACTTTC. It is translated as CASNTQTGGFGANVLTF.